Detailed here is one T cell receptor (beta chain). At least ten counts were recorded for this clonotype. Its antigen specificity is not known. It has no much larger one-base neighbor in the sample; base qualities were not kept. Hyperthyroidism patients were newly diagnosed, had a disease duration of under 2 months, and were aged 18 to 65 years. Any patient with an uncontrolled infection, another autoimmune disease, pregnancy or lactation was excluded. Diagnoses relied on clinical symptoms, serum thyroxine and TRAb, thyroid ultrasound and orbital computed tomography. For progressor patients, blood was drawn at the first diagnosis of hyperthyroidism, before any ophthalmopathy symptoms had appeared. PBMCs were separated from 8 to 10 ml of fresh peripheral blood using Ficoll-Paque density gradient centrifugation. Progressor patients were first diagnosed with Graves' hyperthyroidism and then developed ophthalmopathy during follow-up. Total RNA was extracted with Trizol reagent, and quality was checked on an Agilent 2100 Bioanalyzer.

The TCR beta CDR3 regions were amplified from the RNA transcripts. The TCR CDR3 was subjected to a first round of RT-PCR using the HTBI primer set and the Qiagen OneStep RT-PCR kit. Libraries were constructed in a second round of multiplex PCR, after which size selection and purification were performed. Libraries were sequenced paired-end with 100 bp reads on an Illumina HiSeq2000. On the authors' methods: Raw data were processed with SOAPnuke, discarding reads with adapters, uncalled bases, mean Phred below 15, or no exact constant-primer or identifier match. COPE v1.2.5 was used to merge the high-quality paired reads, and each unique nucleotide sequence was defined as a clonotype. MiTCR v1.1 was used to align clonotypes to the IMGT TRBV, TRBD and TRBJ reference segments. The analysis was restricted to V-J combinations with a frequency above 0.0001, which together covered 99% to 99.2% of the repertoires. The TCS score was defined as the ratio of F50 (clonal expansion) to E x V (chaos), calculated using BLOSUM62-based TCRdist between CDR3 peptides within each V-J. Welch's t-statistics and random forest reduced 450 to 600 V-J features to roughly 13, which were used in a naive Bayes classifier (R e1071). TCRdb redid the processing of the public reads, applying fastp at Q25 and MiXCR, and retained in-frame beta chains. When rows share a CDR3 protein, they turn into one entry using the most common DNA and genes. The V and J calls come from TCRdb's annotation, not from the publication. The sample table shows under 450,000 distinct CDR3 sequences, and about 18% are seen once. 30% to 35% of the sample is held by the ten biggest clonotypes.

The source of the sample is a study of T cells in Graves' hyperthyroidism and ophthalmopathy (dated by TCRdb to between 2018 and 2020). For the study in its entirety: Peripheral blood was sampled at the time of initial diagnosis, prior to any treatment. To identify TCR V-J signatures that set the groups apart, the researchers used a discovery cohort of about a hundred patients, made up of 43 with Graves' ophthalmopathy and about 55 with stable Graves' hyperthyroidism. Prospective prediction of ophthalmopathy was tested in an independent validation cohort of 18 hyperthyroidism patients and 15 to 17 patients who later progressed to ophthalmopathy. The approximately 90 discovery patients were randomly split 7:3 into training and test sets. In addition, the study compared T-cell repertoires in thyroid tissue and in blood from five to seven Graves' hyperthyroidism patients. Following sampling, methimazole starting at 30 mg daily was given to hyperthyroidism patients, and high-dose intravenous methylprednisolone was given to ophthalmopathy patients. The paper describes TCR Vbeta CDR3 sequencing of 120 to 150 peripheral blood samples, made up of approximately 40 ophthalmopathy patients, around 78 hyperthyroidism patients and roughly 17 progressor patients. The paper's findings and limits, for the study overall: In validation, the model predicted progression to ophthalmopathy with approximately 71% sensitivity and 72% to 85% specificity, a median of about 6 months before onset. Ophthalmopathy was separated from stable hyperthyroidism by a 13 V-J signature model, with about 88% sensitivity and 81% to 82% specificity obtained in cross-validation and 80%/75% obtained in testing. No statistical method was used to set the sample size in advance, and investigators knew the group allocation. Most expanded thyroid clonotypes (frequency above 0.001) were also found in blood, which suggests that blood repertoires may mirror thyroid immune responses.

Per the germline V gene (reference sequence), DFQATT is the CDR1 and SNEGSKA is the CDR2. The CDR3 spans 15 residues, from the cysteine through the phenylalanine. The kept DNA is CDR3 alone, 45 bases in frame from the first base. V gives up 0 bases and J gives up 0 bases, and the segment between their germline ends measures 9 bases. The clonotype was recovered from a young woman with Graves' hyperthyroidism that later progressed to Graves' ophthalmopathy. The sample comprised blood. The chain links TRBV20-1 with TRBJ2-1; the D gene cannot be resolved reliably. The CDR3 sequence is CSAREGVSSYNEQFF. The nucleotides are TGCAGTGCTAGAGAAGGCGTAAGCTCCTACAATGAGCAGTTCTTC.